This T cell receptor beta chain was recovered during a study of cytomegalovirus exposure and HLA in healthy donors. Notes on the study in general: Based on reports, TCR beta sequences accurately predicted HLA-A and HLA-B alleles for most subjects. Earlier results showed most TCR beta V segments being productive about 90% or about 30% of the time. Common viral pathogens seemed, in a later analysis, to connect with several of the most significant clusters. The study put 150 to 200 TCR beta chains on its list as cytomegalovirus-associated.

Concerning this clone: Its antigen is still unknown.

PCR was performed using 60 Vbeta and 13 Jbeta primers. Clones were sequenced by immunoSEQ multiplex PCR, and TCRdb holds only the in-frame ones, with some missing. The repertoire consists of about 98,000 clones, with about 83% occurring once and the leading ten covering roughly 3.8%. The specimen was PBMCs. The TCR sequence derives from a female donor in good health and CMV-seropositive.

CDR3: CASRPIRKDRGHYGYTF. Written as DNA, the CDR3 is TGTGCCAGCAGGCCCATCCGAAAGGACAGGGGGCACTATGGCTACACCTTC. This chain links TRBV27 with TRBJ1-2, with 11 bases aligning to TRBD1. V gave up 6 bases and J gave up 3 bases; unmatched junction bases: 12. CDR3 length: 17 residues. Per the germline V gene, CDR1 is MNHEY and CDR2 is SMNVEV (reference sequence).